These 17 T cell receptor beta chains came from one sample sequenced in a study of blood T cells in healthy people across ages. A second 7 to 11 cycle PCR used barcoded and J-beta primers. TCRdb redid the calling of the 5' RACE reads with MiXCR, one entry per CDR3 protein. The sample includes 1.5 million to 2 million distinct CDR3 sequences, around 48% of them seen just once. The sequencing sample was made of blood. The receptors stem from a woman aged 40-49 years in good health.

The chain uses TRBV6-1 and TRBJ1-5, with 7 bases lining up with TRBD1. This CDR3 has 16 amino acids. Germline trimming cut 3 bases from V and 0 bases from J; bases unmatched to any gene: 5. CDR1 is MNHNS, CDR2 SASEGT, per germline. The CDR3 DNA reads TGTGCCAGCAGTGACAGGGACAGCCCTAGCAATCAGCCCCAGCATTTT. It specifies CASSDRDSPSNQPQHF.

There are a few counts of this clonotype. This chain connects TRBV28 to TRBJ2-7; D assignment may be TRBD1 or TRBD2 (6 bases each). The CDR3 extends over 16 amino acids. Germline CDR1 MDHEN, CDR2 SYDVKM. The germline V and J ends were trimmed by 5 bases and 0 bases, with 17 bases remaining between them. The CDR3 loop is CASSVVGGLSSYEQYF. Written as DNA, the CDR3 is TGTGCCAGCAGTGTAGTGGGGGGCCTTAGCTCCTACGAGCAGTACTTC.

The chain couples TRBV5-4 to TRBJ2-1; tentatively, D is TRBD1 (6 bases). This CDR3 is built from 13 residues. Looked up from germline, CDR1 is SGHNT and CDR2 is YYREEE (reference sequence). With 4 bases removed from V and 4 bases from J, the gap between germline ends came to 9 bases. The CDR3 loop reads CASSKGQYNEQFF. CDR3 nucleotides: TGTGCCAGCAGCAAAGGACAGTACAATGAGCAGTTCTTC. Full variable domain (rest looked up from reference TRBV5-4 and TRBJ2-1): ETGVTQSPTHLIKTRGQQVTLRCSSQSGHNTVSWYQQALGQGPQFIFQYYREEENGRGNFPPRFSGLQFPNYSSELNVNALELDDSALYLCASSKGQYNEQFFGPGTRLTVL.

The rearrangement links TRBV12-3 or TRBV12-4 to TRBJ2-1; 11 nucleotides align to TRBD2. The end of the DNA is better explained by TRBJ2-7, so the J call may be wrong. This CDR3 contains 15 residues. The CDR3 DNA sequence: TGTGCCAGCAAAACTAGCGGGAGCTCCTACAATGAGCAGTACTTC. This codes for CASKTSGSSYNEQYF.

The DNA of the CDR3 is TGCAGTGCAGTGGGGGACTTCTTAAACTATGGCTACACCTTC. It specifies CSAVGDFLNYGYTF. The rearrangement links TRBV20-1 to TRBJ1-2; tentatively, D is TRBD1 (5 bases). Between the trimmed V and J ends, which lost 6 bases and 2 bases, there was a span of 16 bases. CDR3 length: 14 residues. Germline values: CDR1 DFQATT, CDR2 SNEGSKA (reference sequence).

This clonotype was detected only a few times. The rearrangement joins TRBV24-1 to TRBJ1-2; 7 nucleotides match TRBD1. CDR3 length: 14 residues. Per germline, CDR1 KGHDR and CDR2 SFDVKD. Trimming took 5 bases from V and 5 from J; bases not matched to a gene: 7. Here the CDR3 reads CATSATGLKYGYTF. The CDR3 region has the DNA TGTGCCACCAGTGCGACAGGGTTGAAATATGGCTACACCTTC.

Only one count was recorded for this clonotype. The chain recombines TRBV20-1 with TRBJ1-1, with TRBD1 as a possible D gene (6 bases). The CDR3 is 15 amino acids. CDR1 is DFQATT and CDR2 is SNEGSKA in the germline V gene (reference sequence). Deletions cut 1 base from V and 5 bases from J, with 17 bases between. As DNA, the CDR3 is TGCAGTGCTAGAGCCCACGGGGGCGAGTTGACTGAAGCTTTCTTT. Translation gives CSARAHGGELTEAFF.

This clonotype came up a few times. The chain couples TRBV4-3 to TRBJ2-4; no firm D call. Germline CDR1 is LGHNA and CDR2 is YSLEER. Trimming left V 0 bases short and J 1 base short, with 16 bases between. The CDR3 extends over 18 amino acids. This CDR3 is CASSQDSQATAAKNIQYF. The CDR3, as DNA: TGCGCCAGCAGCCAAGATTCCCAGGCCACCGCGGCCAAAAACATTCAGTACTTC.

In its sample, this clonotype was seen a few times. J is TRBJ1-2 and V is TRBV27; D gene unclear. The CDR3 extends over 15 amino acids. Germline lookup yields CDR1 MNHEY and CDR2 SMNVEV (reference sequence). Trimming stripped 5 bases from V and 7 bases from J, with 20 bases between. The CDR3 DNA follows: TGTGCCAGCAGTCAAGCTGCATTCGCCCCAGGTGGCTACACCTTC. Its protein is CASSQAAFAPGGYTF.

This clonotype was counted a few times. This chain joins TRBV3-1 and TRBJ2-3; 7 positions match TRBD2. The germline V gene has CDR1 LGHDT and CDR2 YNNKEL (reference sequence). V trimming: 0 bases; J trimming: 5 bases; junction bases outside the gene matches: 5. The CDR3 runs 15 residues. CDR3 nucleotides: TGTGCCAGCAGCCAAGACGATGCGGGGGAAGATACGCAGTATTTT. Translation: CASSQDDAGEDTQYF.

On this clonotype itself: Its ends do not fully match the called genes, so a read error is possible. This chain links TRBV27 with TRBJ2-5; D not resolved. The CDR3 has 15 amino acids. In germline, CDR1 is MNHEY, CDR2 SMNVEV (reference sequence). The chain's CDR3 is CVSSLLGRTQETQYF. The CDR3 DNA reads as TGTGTCAGCAGTTTATTAGGACGAACCCAAGAGACCCAGTACTTC.

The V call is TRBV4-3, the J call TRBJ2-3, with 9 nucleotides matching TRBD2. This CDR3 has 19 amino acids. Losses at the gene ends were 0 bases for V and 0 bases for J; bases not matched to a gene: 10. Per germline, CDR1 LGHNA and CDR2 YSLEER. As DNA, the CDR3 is TGCGCCAGCAGCCAAGATCGCGGCAGCGGGGGGCTTAGCACAGATACGCAGTATTTT. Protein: CASSQDRGSGGLSTDTQYF.

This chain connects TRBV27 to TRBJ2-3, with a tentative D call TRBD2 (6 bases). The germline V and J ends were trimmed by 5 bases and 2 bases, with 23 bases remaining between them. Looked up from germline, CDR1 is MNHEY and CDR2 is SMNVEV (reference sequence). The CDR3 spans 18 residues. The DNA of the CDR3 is TGTGCCAGCAGTCCCTCCACCCGCGGGCGGGGCCTCACAGATACGCAGTATTTT. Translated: CASSPSTRGRGLTDTQYF.

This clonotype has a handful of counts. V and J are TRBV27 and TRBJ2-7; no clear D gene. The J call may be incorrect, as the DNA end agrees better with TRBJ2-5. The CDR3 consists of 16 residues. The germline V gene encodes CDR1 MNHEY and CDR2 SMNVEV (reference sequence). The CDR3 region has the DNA TGTGCCAGCAGTTTGGGGTTTGGCACTCACCCGGAGACCCAGTACTTC. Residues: CASSLGFGTHPETQYF.

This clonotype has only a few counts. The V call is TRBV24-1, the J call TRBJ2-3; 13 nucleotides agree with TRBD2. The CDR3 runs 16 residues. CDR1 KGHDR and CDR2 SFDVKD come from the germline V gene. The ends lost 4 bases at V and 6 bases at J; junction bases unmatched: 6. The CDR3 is CATSDPGLAGVDTQYF. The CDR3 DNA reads TGTGCCACCAGTGACCCAGGACTAGCGGGGGTTGATACGCAGTATTTT.

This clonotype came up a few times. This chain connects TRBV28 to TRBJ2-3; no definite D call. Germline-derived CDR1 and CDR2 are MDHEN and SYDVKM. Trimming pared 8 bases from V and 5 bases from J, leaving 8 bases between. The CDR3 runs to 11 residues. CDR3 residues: CASLTGDTQYF. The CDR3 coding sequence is TGTGCCAGCCTTACGGGAGATACGCAGTATTTT.

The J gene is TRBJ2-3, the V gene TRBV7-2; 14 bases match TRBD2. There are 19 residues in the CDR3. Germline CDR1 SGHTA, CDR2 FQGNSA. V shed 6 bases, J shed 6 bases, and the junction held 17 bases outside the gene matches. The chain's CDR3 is CASRLGLAGVTLAGDTQYF. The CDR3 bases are TGTGCCAGCAGGCTGGGACTAGCGGGGGTCACGCTGGCTGGGGATACGCAGTATTTT.